The 29 T cell receptor beta chains below come from one sample, sequenced in a study of blood T cell repertoires in COVID-19. This table comes from immunoSEQ multiplex PCR, and its TCRdb copy is limited to in-frame clones, with some not included. The sample yields over 85,000 clones, roughly 86% seen once. Sequencing input: peripheral blood. These receptor sequences come from a middle-aged man with acute or convalescent COVID-19.

This rearrangement joins TRBV29-1 to TRBJ1-1; unclear D gene. Germline lookup yields CDR1 SQVTM and CDR2 ANQGSEA. The V gene lost 3 bases and the J gene lost 4 bases, with 9 bases spanning the gap. This CDR3 has 12 residues. The CDR3 reads CSVERAPTEAFF. CDR3 DNA sequence: TGCAGCGTTGAGCGGGCCCCCACTGAAGCTTTCTTT.

The gene calls are TRBV10-3 and TRBJ2-5, with 14 bases identical to TRBD2. The CDR3 runs 17 residues. V dropped 2 bases and J dropped 2; count of bases not matched to a gene: 4. Germline CDR1 is ENHRY and CDR2 is SYGVKD. The CDR3 sequence is CAISEGTSGGEQETQYF. Written as DNA, the CDR3 is TGTGCCATCAGTGAGGGGACTAGCGGGGGAGAACAAGAGACCCAGTACTTC.

The CDR3 loop reads CASRLQGRDSPLHF. CDR3 nucleotides: TGTGCCAGCAGGCTACAGGGACGTGATTCACCCCTCCACTTT. V gene TRBV6-5 combines with J gene TRBJ1-6; TRBD1 is a possible D gene (6 bases). CDR3 length: 14 amino acids. Looked up from germline, CDR1 is MNHEY and CDR2 is SVGAGI. V was pared by 6 bases and J by 8 bases, with 14 bases between.

This clone has just a few counts. This chain connects TRBV12-3 or TRBV12-4 to TRBJ1-1, with D uncertain. The CDR3 contains 12 residues. V lost 6 bases and J 7 bases, leaving 12 bases between the germline ends. CDR3 DNA sequence: TGTGCCAGCAGGGCCGAGGGAAATGAAGCTTTCTTT. This encodes CASRAEGNEAFF.

This chain uses TRBV10-3 with TRBJ2-3; weak D call: TRBD1 (6 bases). V gave up 5 bases and J gave up 1 base, with 13 bases separating them. In germline, CDR1 is ENHRY, CDR2 SYGVKD. The CDR3 consists of 15 residues. CDR3 residues: CAISPRGTGTDTQYF. CDR3 in DNA: TGTGCCATCAGTCCAAGGGGGACGGGCACAGATACGCAGTATTTT.

This chain joins TRBV14 and TRBJ2-5, with D uncertain. In germline, CDR1 is SGHDN, CDR2 FVKESK. CDR3 length: 15 residues. V dropped 1 base and J dropped 5 bases, with 14 bases sitting between them. CDR3 loop: CASSQAGRSWETQYF. The DNA for the CDR3 is TGTGCCAGCAGCCAAGCCGGTAGGAGTTGGGAGACCCAGTACTTC.

The chain carries TRBV5-1 and TRBJ2-1; 14 bases agree with TRBD2. There are 18 residues in the CDR3. Trimming at V came to 1 base and at J to 8 bases, leaving 11 bases not matched to a gene. Germline-derived CDR1 and CDR2 are SGHRS and YFSETQ. CDR3 protein: CASSLIRPGLAGVHEQFF. The CDR3 DNA reads as TGCGCCAGCAGCTTGATTCGTCCGGGACTAGCGGGAGTCCATGAGCAGTTCTTC.

The chain uses TRBV5-8 and TRBJ1-5, with D perhaps matching TRBD1 (5 bases). The CDR3 runs to 15 residues. Germline V gene data show CDR1 as SGHTS and CDR2 as YDEGEE. The ends were cut back, 2 bases at V and 2 bases at J, with 11 bases in the middle. As DNA, the CDR3 is TGTGCCAGCAGCTTCGGGGGTTTGGGCAATCAGCCCCAGCATTTT. Protein sequence: CASSFGGLGNQPQHF.

The table lists this clone with a count of one. DNA for the CDR3: TGTGCCAGCAGTTCAGCGGGAGGGCACTACGAGCAGTACTTC. Residues: CASSSAGGHYEQYF. The chain uses TRBV27 and TRBJ2-7; 10 positions agree with TRBD2. J lost 3 bases, V lost 4 bases, and 3 bases had no gene match. The germline gives CDR1 MNHEY, CDR2 SMNVEV (reference sequence). CDR3 length equals 14 residues.

The chain joins TRBV30 to TRBJ2-1, with D tentatively TRBD2 (6 bases). V shed 3 bases and J shed 8 bases, with 20 bases lying between them. This CDR3 is 15 amino acids long. The germline CDR1 and CDR2 sequences are GTSNPN and SVGIG (reference sequence). CDR3 nucleotide sequence: TGTGCCTGGAGCGAATACAGTGGAGGGTATGATGAGCAGTTCTTC. Protein sequence: CAWSEYSGGYDEQFF.

The chain carries TRBV7-2 and TRBJ1-5; D is unclear. This CDR3 has 13 amino acids. V was trimmed by 3 bases and J by 8 bases, leaving 11 bases between them. In germline, CDR1 is SGHTA, CDR2 FQGNSA. CDR3 region: CASSLVRNEPQHF. The CDR3 DNA is TGTGCCAGCAGCTTGGTCAGGAATGAGCCCCAGCATTTT.

This chain uses TRBV2 with TRBJ2-7, with D unclear. V was clipped by 8 bases and J by 2 bases, with 7 bases between them. Germline V gives CDR1 SNHLY, CDR2 FYNNEI. The CDR3 extends over 11 amino acids. The CDR3 sequence: CASQQTYEQYF. The CDR3 region has the DNA TGTGCCAGCCAACAGACCTACGAGCAGTACTTC.

This clone was counted a single time. The V gene is TRBV3-1 (or the pseudogene TRBV3-2), the J gene TRBJ2-1, with 8 positions matching TRBD2. The V segment lost 7 bases and the J segment 0 bases; nucleotides outside the gene matches: 5. The CDR3 sequence is 15 residues long. From germline, CDR1 is LGHDT and CDR2 YNNKEL (reference sequence). In DNA, the CDR3 is TGTGCCAGCACCCCCAGCGGGAGCTCCTACAATGAGCAGTTCTTC. Translating gives CASTPSGSSYNEQFF.

V is TRBV5-1 and J is TRBJ1-4; D perhaps matches TRBD1 (5 bases). The ends were cut back, 0 bases at V and 6 bases at J, with 9 bases in the middle. The germline V gene encodes CDR1 SGHRS and CDR2 YFSETQ. CDR3 length: 14 amino acids. CDR3 loop: CASSLGGLDEKLFF. As DNA, the CDR3 is TGCGCCAGCAGCTTGGGGGGCCTCGATGAAAAACTGTTTTTT.

This clone occurred a few times. This chain uses TRBV6-5 with TRBJ1-2, with 10 bases lining up with TRBD1. Germline CDR1 and CDR2: MNHEY and SVGAGI. Trimming cost V 3 bases and J 3 bases; bases outside gene matches: 4. This CDR3 region has 15 residues. The CDR3 is CASSYDRGRDYGYTF. CDR3 DNA: TGTGCCAGCAGTTATGACAGGGGGCGCGACTATGGCTACACCTTC.

This chain uses TRBV7-9 with TRBJ1-2; D uncertain. The V gene's germline CDR1 is SEHNR and CDR2 FQNEAQ (reference sequence). With 3 bases removed from V and 6 bases from J, the gap between germline ends came to 11 bases. This CDR3 is 13 amino acids long. The CDR3 DNA reads as TGTGCCAGCAGCTTCGGCCCGGGGAATGGCTACACCTTC. It encodes CASSFGPGNGYTF.

The chain employs TRBV9 and TRBJ1-3, with TRBD1 as a possible D gene (5 bases). V dropped 4 bases and J dropped 0 bases, with 8 bases sitting between them. Germline-derived CDR1 and CDR2 are SGDLS and YYNGEE. CDR3 length equals 14 residues. The CDR3 here is CASSYDSSGNTIYF. In DNA form, the CDR3 reads TGTGCCAGCAGCTACGACAGCTCTGGAAACACCATATATTTT.

The chain recombines TRBV7-6 with TRBJ1-1; unclear D gene. The CDR3 covers 14 residues. The germline V and J ends were trimmed by 4 bases and 0 bases, with 9 bases remaining between them. The germline CDR1 and CDR2 sequences are SGHVS and FNYEAQ. The CDR3 DNA sequence: TGTGCCAGCAGCTCCACGGTCCTGAACACTGAAGCTTTCTTT. It encodes CASSSTVLNTEAFF.

This sequence joins TRBV7-2 and TRBJ1-3; 7 nucleotides agree with TRBD1. The V gene's germline CDR1 is SGHTA and CDR2 FQGNSA. The CDR3 consists of 16 residues. Trimming removed 2 bases from V and 1 base from J; junction bases left unmatched: 5. This CDR3 reads CASSLRGLSSGNTIYF. Here the CDR3 DNA reads TGTGCCAGCAGCTTAAGGGGGCTATCGTCTGGAAACACCATATATTTT.

The chain uses TRBV30 and TRBJ1-1; TRBD1 aligns across 7 bases. Germline V CDR1 and CDR2: GTSNPN, SVGIG (reference sequence). V shed 4 bases, J shed 7 bases, and the junction held 6 bases outside the gene matches. The CDR3 spans 12 residues. The CDR3 coding sequence is TGTGCCTGGACATCAGGGGGGTTTGAAGCTTTCTTT. As protein: CAWTSGGFEAFF.

This clone occurred once. J is TRBJ1-3 and V is TRBV18; D is possibly TRBD1 (5 bases). CDR3 length equals 16 residues. Germline V gene lookup returns CDR1 KGHSH and CDR2 LQKENI. V was pared by 3 bases and J by 0 bases, with 12 bases between. The CDR3 is CASSPPGRSSGNTIYF. DNA for the CDR3: TGTGCCAGCTCACCCCCAGGGAGGAGCTCTGGAAACACCATATATTTT. The full variable domain, in which reference TRBV18 and TRBJ1-3 provide the parts outside the CDR3, is NAGVMQNPRHLVRRRGQEARLRCSPMKGHSHVYWYRQLPEEGLKFMVYLQKENIIDESGMPKERFSAEFPKEGPSILRIQQVVRGDSAAYFCASSPPGRSSGNTIYFGEGSWLTVV.

This clone is a singleton in its sample. CDR3 in DNA: TGTGCCAGCAGTTGGGTGGGGGGAAAACTGTTTTTT. Its protein product is CASSWVGGKLFF. V and J are TRBV27 and TRBJ1-4; tentatively, D is TRBD1 (5 bases). CDR1 and CDR2 from the germline V gene are MNHEY and SMNVEV (reference sequence). Trimming cost V 4 bases and J 10 bases, with 10 bases left between them. This CDR3 contains 12 residues.

The chain recombines TRBV3-1 (or the pseudogene TRBV3-2) with TRBJ2-1, with 11 bases that match TRBD2. The CDR3 extends over 15 amino acids. V lost 4 bases, J lost 6 bases, and 5 bases stayed unmatched. From germline, CDR1 is LGHDT and CDR2 YNNKEL (reference sequence). The CDR3 is CASSLIAGGPNEQFF. The CDR3 DNA reads TGTGCCAGCAGCCTAATAGCGGGAGGGCCCAATGAGCAGTTCTTC.

Here the CDR3 DNA reads TGTGCCAGCACCCAAGGGCAGGGGGCGAGCTATGGCTACACCTTC. Translating gives CASTQGQGASYGYTF. The rearrangement joins TRBV6-5 to TRBJ1-2, with TRBD1 matching 8 bases. The germline CDR1 and CDR2 sequences are MNHEY and SVGAGI. This CDR3 is 15 amino acids long. The V segment lost 7 bases and the J segment 4 bases; nucleotides outside the gene matches: 11.

This clone has only one observation. In DNA, the CDR3 is TGTGCCAGCAGCTTAGCCTCTAGCTACGAGCAGTACTTC. This encodes CASSLASSYEQYF. The gene calls are TRBV11-3 and TRBJ2-7; D gene uncertain. Germline V gene lookup returns CDR1 SGHNT and CDR2 YENEEA. Trimming shortened V by 1 base and J by 3 bases, and 7 bases separated the two germline ends. The CDR3 is 13 amino acids.

V usage is TRBV10-3 and J usage is TRBJ2-7; the D gene is possibly TRBD1 (5 bases). The V gene lost 4 bases and the J gene lost 3 bases, with 13 bases spanning the gap. This CDR3 contains 14 residues. CDR1 ENHRY and CDR2 SYGVKD come from the germline V gene. This CDR3 reads CAISAPQDSYEQYF. DNA for the CDR3: TGTGCCATCAGTGCCCCGCAAGACAGCTACGAGCAGTACTTC.

V gene TRBV11-3 combines with J gene TRBJ2-3; 8 bases align to TRBD1. Germline V lookup: CDR1 SGHNT, CDR2 YENEEA. The CDR3 has 15 amino acids. The ends lost 1 base at V and 3 bases at J; junction bases unmatched: 3. The CDR3 DNA reads TGTGCCAGCAGCTTAGGGAGACAGGGGACAGATACGCAGTATTTT. As protein: CASSLGRQGTDTQYF.

This rearrangement joins TRBV4-1 to TRBJ2-1; the D gene is possibly TRBD1 (6 bases). CDR3 length equals 15 residues. V lost 0 bases and J lost 7, with 13 bases in between. Germline values: CDR1 MGHRA, CDR2 YSYEKL. The CDR3 DNA reads TGCGCCAGCAGCCAAGAGGGGGCCAGGACGAATGAGCAGTTCTTC. This codes for CASSQEGARTNEQFF.

J is TRBJ1-1 and V is TRBV4-3; TRBD1 might be the D (6 bases). The CDR3 is 14 amino acids. Germline values: CDR1 LGHNA, CDR2 YSLEER. Trimming stripped 1 base from V and 10 bases from J, with 16 bases between. DNA for the CDR3: TGCGCCAGCAGCCAAGGAGGACAGATTTATGGAGCTTTCTTT. Residues: CASSQGGQIYGAFF.